These 10 T cell receptor beta chains originate from one sample sequenced in a study of patients and donors after allogeneic stem cell transplantation. Each CDR3 protein is one row after TCRdb ran MiXCR on the RT-PCR reads. This table has some 150,000 distinct CDR3 sequences, over 30% appearing once. The material sequenced was blood, either unsorted or a sorted T cell fraction (not recorded which). These receptors came from a human donor who was either an allogeneic HSCT recipient or a stem cell or donor lymphocyte infusion donor (not recorded which). It is not recorded whose cells these are; they may come from a transplant donor.

A remark on this clonotype: With a far larger clone one base away, a read error is the likely cause. The rearrangement uses TRBV6-1 and TRBJ1-1; D is ambiguous. This CDR3 has 11 residues. Trimming stripped 7 bases from V and 3 bases from J, with 6 bases between. The germline CDR1 and CDR2 sequences are MNHNS and SASEGT. The CDR3 sequence: CASKQDTEAFF. The CDR3 bases are TGTGCCAGCAAGCAGGACACTGAAGCTTTCTTT.

Turning to this clonotype: Mismatch with germline at one junction end may stem from a read error. The V and J genes are TRBV7-7 and TRBJ2-1, with D possibly being TRBD1 or TRBD2 (5 bases each). In germline, CDR1 is SSHAT, CDR2 FNYEAQ (reference sequence). The CDR3 is made up of 14 amino acids. As DNA, the CDR3 is TGTGCTAGCAGCCCACGGGACCTTTTAAATGAGCAGTTCTTC. This sequence encodes CASSPRDLLNEQFF.

The J gene is TRBJ1-3, the V gene TRBV28; the D gene is possibly TRBD1 (5 bases). Trimming pared 7 bases from V and 4 bases from J, leaving 17 bases between. The CDR3 runs to 15 residues. Germline V gene data show CDR1 as MDHEN and CDR2 as SYDVKM. The CDR3 loop reads CASTDGTFQGNTIYF. CDR3 DNA sequence: TGTGCCAGCACCGACGGGACCTTTCAGGGAAACACCATATATTTT.

The chain uses TRBV7-9 and TRBJ1-6; the D gene is possibly TRBD1 (6 bases). This CDR3 comprises 16 residues. Germline-derived CDR1 and CDR2 are SEHNR and FQNEAQ (reference sequence). The V and J ends lost 1 base and 7 bases respectively, with 14 bases between them. The CDR3 sequence: CASSLECGGKNSPLHF. In DNA, the CDR3 is TGTGCCAGCAGCTTAGAGTGCGGGGGCAAGAATTCACCCCTCCACTTT.

The chain carries TRBV6-5 and TRBJ2-1, with TRBD2 as a possible D gene (7 bases). The V gene lost 6 bases and the J gene lost 5 bases, with 11 bases spanning the gap. Germline V gene sequence: CDR1 MNHEY, CDR2 SVGAGI. The CDR3 extends over 13 amino acids. The CDR3 protein is CASRGGQDNEQFF. The CDR3 DNA follows: TGTGCCAGCAGGGGGGGGCAAGACAATGAGCAGTTCTTC.

The V call is TRBV7-2, the J call TRBJ1-3, with a possible D match to TRBD1 (5 bases). The V end was cut by 1 base, the J end by 0 bases, with 16 bases between. The CDR3 covers 18 residues. From germline, CDR1 is SGHTA and CDR2 FQGNSA. The CDR3 DNA reads as TGTGCCAGCAGCTTAGGCGGCGGTGAGGGGTTCTCTGGAAACACCATATATTTT. Translated, it gives CASSLGGGEGFSGNTIYF.

The rearrangement uses TRBV28 and TRBJ1-4, with 9 nucleotides matching TRBD1. CDR1 is MDHEN, CDR2 SYDVKM, per germline. The CDR3 is made up of 15 amino acids. The V segment lost 2 bases and the J segment 8 bases; nucleotides outside the gene matches: 6. CDR3 nucleotide sequence: TGTGCCAGCAGTTTACGAGACAGGGGGAGCGAAAAACTGTTTTTT. Its protein is CASSLRDRGSEKLFF.

The table lists this clonotype with a few counts. The V gene is TRBV6-6, the J gene TRBJ1-1, with D possibly being TRBD1 (5 bases). CDR3 length: 13 amino acids. The V and J ends lost 5 bases and 6 bases respectively, with 13 bases between them. Germline values: CDR1 MNHNY, CDR2 SVGAGI (reference sequence). CDR3 loop: CASSEQESPEAFF. The CDR3, as DNA: TGTGCCAGCAGTGAACAGGAATCCCCTGAAGCTTTCTTT.

The rearrangement links TRBV9 to TRBJ1-3, with D unresolved. The CDR3 consists of 16 residues. V lost 5 bases and J lost 4, with 19 bases in between. Germline V gene sequence: CDR1 SGDLS, CDR2 YYNGEE. In nucleotides, the CDR3 is TGTGCCAGCAGTGCCTTCTACGAAGAAGCGGGAAACACCATATATTTT. This encodes CASSAFYEEAGNTIYF.

This clonotype has only one observation. V is TRBV9 and J is TRBJ2-3; the D call may be TRBD1 or TRBD2 (5 bases each). The V end lost 4 bases, the J end lost 0 bases, and 12 bases lay between the germline ends. The CDR3 is 15 residues long. CDR1 SGDLS and CDR2 YYNGEE come from the germline V gene. CDR3 bases: TGTGCCAGCAGCTTCGGGACGTCTAGCACAGATACGCAGTATTTT. It is translated as CASSFGTSSTDTQYF.